This T cell receptor beta chain is from a study of cytotoxic CD8 clonotypes in ibrutinib-treated CLL. Repertoires were generated with immunoSEQ multiplex PCR, while TCRdb's copy carries only in-frame clones and drops some. The sample shows about 140,000 clones, about 72% of them seen only once. The receptor was isolated from a human donor with chronic lymphocytic leukemia. The sequencing used PBMCs, collected after 12 months of ibrutinib treatment.

The CDR3 DNA is TGTGCCAGCAGCCAGAGGACAGGGAGCTATGGCTACACCTTC. Translated, it gives CASSQRTGSYGYTF. The V and J genes are TRBV14 and TRBJ1-2; TRBD1 aligns across 8 bases. Germline V CDR1 and CDR2: SGHDN, FVKESK. V lost 3 bases and J lost 4; bases outside the gene matches: 4. The CDR3 runs to 14 residues.